This TCR beta chain was sequenced during a study of T cell responses to AZD1222 COVID-19 vaccine. General study findings and limits: In a largely white British group with more females than males, clonal diversity was possibly underestimated.

The CDR3 consists of 13 residues. CDR1 is LGHNA and CDR2 is YSLEER in the germline V gene. V was cut by 2 bases and J by 9 bases, with 11 bases left in between. Of note for this clone: The antigen remains unidentified.

Sequenced by immunoSEQ multiplex PCR; TCRdb stores in-frame clones only, minus some. The sample includes more than 85,000 clones, 70% to 85% seen only once; the top ten take 12% to 15%. The chain combines TRBV4-3 with TRBJ1-5; D is ambiguous. Material: peripheral blood, obtained 28 days after the second AZD1222 dose. This TCR derives from an adult who received the AZD1222 COVID-19 vaccine. The CDR3 DNA is TGCGCCAGCAGCCAAACACAGTCCCGGCCCCAGCATTTT. It codes for CASSQTQSRPQHF.